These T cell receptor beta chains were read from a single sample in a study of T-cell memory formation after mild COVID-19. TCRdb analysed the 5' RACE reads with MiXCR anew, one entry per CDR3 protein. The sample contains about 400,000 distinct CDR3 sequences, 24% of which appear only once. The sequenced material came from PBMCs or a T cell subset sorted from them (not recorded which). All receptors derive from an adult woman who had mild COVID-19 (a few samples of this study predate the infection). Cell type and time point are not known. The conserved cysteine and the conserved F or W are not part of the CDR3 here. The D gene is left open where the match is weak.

cdr3_aa: ASSHTGGFTEAF
v_call: TRBV14
d_call: TRBD1

cdr3_aa: ARQTGTGSQNTEAF
v_call: TRBV15
d_call: TRBD1

cdr3_aa: ASSFLSSLDTGELF
v_call: TRBV12-3/TRBV12-4
d_call: -

cdr3_aa: ASSSTSSSYNEQF
v_call: TRBV7-3
d_call: -

cdr3_aa: ASSIGGHGYT
v_call: TRBV27
d_call: -

cdr3_aa: ASSDWAGAPYEQY
v_call: TRBV6-6
d_call: -

cdr3_aa: SVGGTSQDTQY
v_call: TRBV29-1
d_call: TRBD2

cdr3_aa: ASSQARAGPSTDTQY
v_call: TRBV7-6
d_call: -

cdr3_aa: AGRGDSYTEAF
v_call: TRBV6-6
d_call: -

cdr3_aa: ASSFGGGNGYT
v_call: TRBV7-3
d_call: -

cdr3_aa: ATSRQHGEQF
v_call: TRBV15
d_call: -

cdr3_aa: ASSDNLSFLT
v_call: TRBV25-1
d_call: -

cdr3_aa: ASSPTGATEAF
v_call: TRBV7-6
d_call: TRBD1

cdr3_aa: ASSVTSGSSHNEQF
v_call: TRBV9
d_call: TRBD2

cdr3_aa: ASRPGQGANSPLH
v_call: TRBV12-3/TRBV12-4
d_call: TRBD1

cdr3_aa: SARVAGALYNEQF
v_call: TRBV20-1
d_call: TRBD2

cdr3_aa: ASSLFSNEQF
v_call: TRBV7-9
d_call: -

cdr3_aa: ASSYGTSGDEQY
v_call: TRBV7-9
d_call: TRBD2

cdr3_aa: ASSFAQVNTEAF
v_call: TRBV12-3/TRBV12-4
d_call: -

cdr3_aa: ASSYSSGLLRTGPF
v_call: TRBV6-2/TRBV6-3
d_call: TRBD1